Below are 10 T cell receptor beta chains sequenced from a single sample in a study of early T cells in non-severe SARS-CoV-2 infection. TCRdb passed the 5' RACE reads through MiXCR, listing each CDR3 protein once. The table includes about 47,000 distinct CDR3 sequences, over 8% detected once. The input for sequencing was whole blood, taken at baseline. The receptors originated from an adult who was a healthcare worker with PCR-confirmed SARS-CoV-2 infection or an uninfected control (not recorded which).

The V and J genes are TRBV7-2 and TRBJ2-1; TRBD1 aligns across 7 bases. Germline V gene sequence: CDR1 SGHTA, CDR2 FQGNSA. V gave up 3 bases and J gave up 4 bases; unmatched junction bases: 6. The CDR3 runs to 15 residues. CDR3 DNA: TGTGCCAGCAGCTTGGGACAGCCCGTTTACAATGAGCAGTTCTTC. Translating gives CASSLGQPVYNEQFF. The full variable domain, with the rest looked up from reference TRBV7-2 and TRBJ2-1, is GAGVSQSPSNKVTEKGKDVELRCDPISGHTALYWYRQSLGQGLEFLIYFQGNSAPDKSGLPSDRFSAERTGGSVSTLTIQRTQQEDSAVYLCASSLGQPVYNEQFFGPGTRLTVL.

This clonotype was recorded a few times. The rearrangement joins TRBV5-1 to TRBJ2-1; 11 positions agree with TRBD1. The CDR3 runs to 15 residues. Per the germline V gene, CDR1 is SGHRS and CDR2 is YFSETQ. Germline trimming cut 6 bases from V and 6 bases from J; bases unmatched to any gene: 8. CDR3 loop: CASNSGTGGINEQFF. In nucleotides, the CDR3 is TGCGCCAGCAACTCCGGGACAGGGGGTATCAATGAGCAGTTCTTC.

This clonotype was recorded a few times. The chain combines TRBV7-9 with TRBJ2-3; 14 bases agree with TRBD2. Germline V gene data show CDR1 as SEHNR and CDR2 as FQNEAQ (reference sequence). The CDR3 consists of 19 residues. The trim removed 5 bases at V and 4 bases at J, leaving 14 bases unmatched. CDR3 in DNA: TGTGCCAGCAGCCCCAGGACTAGCGGGGGGAATCTGATCGCAGATACGCAGTATTTT. This sequence encodes CASSPRTSGGNLIADTQYF.

The J gene is TRBJ2-2, the V gene TRBV5-6; 7 nucleotides line up with TRBD1. The CDR3 length is 15 residues. The germline CDR1 and CDR2 sequences are SGHDT and YYEEEE. Germline trimming cut 2 bases from V and 5 bases from J; bases unmatched to any gene: 6. As DNA, the CDR3 is TGTGCCAGCAGCTTTACGACAGGGAGAACCGGGGAGCTGTTTTTT. Translation gives CASSFTTGRTGELFF.

This clonotype was observed a few times. The rearrangement joins TRBV19 to TRBJ1-2; D call uncertain. V dropped 1 base and J dropped 4 bases, with 10 bases sitting between them. The CDR3 totals 14 residues. Germline V gene lookup returns CDR1 LNHDA and CDR2 SQIVND (reference sequence). CDR3 residues: CASSIGAKIYGYTF. CDR3 bases: TGTGCCAGTAGTATAGGAGCGAAAATCTATGGCTACACCTTC. The full variable domain, with the rest looked up from reference TRBV19 and TRBJ1-2, is DGGITQSPKYLFRKEGQNVTLSCEQNLNHDAMYWYRQDPGQGLRLIYYSQIVNDFQKGDIAEGYSVSREKKESFPLTVTSAQKNPTAFYLCASSIGAKIYGYTFGSGTRLTVV.

This chain uses TRBV24-1 with TRBJ1-2; TRBD1 agrees at 9 bases. This CDR3 comprises 18 residues. Germline V CDR1 and CDR2: KGHDR, SFDVKD. The junction had 12 bases not matched to a gene; V was cut back by 2 bases and J by 3 bases. The CDR3 is CATSDSKQGASRYYGYTF. The CDR3, as DNA: TGTGCCACCAGTGATTCCAAACAGGGGGCCTCCCGGTACTATGGCTACACCTTC.

This clonotype has only a few counts. This chain joins TRBV5-1 and TRBJ2-1, with a tentative D call TRBD2 (5 bases). Germline V gives CDR1 SGHRS, CDR2 YFSETQ. This CDR3 spans 14 amino acids. V gave up 0 bases and J gave up 7 bases, with 11 bases separating them. The CDR3 nucleotides are TGCGCCAGCAGCTTGGGTAGCGAAGGGAATGAGCAGTTCTTC. It encodes CASSLGSEGNEQFF.

This clonotype was counted ten times or more. The gene calls are TRBV12-3 or TRBV12-4 and TRBJ2-1; D is unresolved. The CDR3 sequence is 13 residues long. V lost 1 base and J 10 bases, leaving 11 bases between the germline ends. The CDR3 sequence: CASSLEGSREQFF. The DNA of the CDR3 is TGTGCCAGCAGTTTAGAGGGCAGCCGGGAGCAGTTCTTC.

This clonotype was observed a few times. The CDR3 DNA reads TGTGCCAGCAGCCAAGTACAAAGGGGCTATGGCTACACCTTC. Residues: CASSQVQRGYGYTF. The V and J genes are TRBV3-1 and TRBJ1-2; maybe TRBD1 (5 bases). CDR3 length equals 14 residues. Per germline, CDR1 LGHDT and CDR2 YNNKEL (reference sequence). Trimming took 1 base from V and 4 from J, leaving 10 bases between them.

V and J are TRBV10-3 and TRBJ2-1; D is unclear. There are 13 residues in the CDR3. Germline CDR1 reads ENHRY; CDR2 reads SYGVKD. Trimming stripped 2 bases from V and 10 bases from J, with 12 bases between. CDR3 nucleotides: TGTGCCATCAGTGAGGGGAACACTAAGGAGCAGTTCTTC. As protein: CAISEGNTKEQFF.